The 28 T cell receptor beta chains listed next were all sequenced from one sample in a study of cytomegalovirus exposure and HLA in healthy donors. Primers: 60 Vbeta forward and 13 Jbeta reverse. Repertoires were generated with immunoSEQ multiplex PCR, while TCRdb's copy carries only in-frame clones and drops some. The sample carries 170,000 or so clones, 84% recorded once. Sequenced sample: PBMCs. Receptors originate from a man aged 18 to 35 in good health and CMV-seronegative.

This chain links TRBV4-2 with TRBJ1-5; D is possibly TRBD1 (6 bases). The length of the CDR3 is 15 residues. CDR1 LGHNA and CDR2 YNFKEQ come from the germline V gene. Trimming removed 0 bases from V and 7 bases from J, with 13 bases in between. CDR3 in DNA: TGTGCCAGCAGCCAAGAAGGGGCAGGGGTGCAGCCCCAGCATTTT. Translation: CASSQEGAGVQPQHF.

The chain uses TRBV6-5 and TRBJ1-3; D remains ambiguous. CDR1 and CDR2 (germline): MNHEY, SVGAGI. Deletions cut 4 bases from V and 4 bases from J, with 14 bases between. The CDR3 has 15 amino acids. CDR3 in amino acids: CASSSPTALGNTIYF. CDR3 in DNA: TGTGCCAGCAGTTCCCCCACAGCACTCGGAAACACCATATATTTT.

The chain employs TRBV5-1 and TRBJ2-5; no clear D. The CDR3 is made up of 14 amino acids. Germline V gives CDR1 SGHRS, CDR2 YFSETQ. The V end lost 0 bases, the J end lost 0 bases, and 6 bases lay between the germline ends. The CDR3 loop is CASSLAENQETQYF. CDR3 nucleotides: TGCGCCAGCAGCTTGGCCGAGAACCAAGAGACCCAGTACTTC.

This rearrangement joins TRBV15 to TRBJ2-7; 7 bases are a match to TRBD2. This CDR3 has 16 residues. V lost 1 base and J lost 2; bases outside the gene matches: 8. The germline V gene encodes CDR1 LNHNV and CDR2 YYDKDF (reference sequence). The CDR3 bases are TGTGCCACCAGCAGAGGGGGTCTAGCGGAGGCCTACGAGCAGTACTTC. As protein: CATSRGGLAEAYEQYF.

The J gene is TRBJ2-5, the V gene TRBV28; 7 nucleotides align to TRBD1. CDR1 MDHEN and CDR2 SYDVKM come from the germline V gene. This CDR3 spans 18 amino acids. Losses at the gene ends were 4 bases for V and 3 bases for J; bases not matched to a gene: 17. The CDR3 reads CASSSTGIYDPFKETQYF. CDR3 sequence (DNA): TGTGCCAGCAGTTCGACAGGGATTTATGATCCCTTCAAAGAGACCCAGTACTTC.

The V gene is TRBV11-3, the J gene TRBJ2-1; D gene unclear. This CDR3 is 13 amino acids long. V lost 0 bases and J 7 bases, leaving 7 bases between the germline ends. Germline CDR1 reads SGHNT; CDR2 reads YENEEA. CDR3: CASSLDYGNEQFF. In DNA form, the CDR3 reads TGTGCCAGCAGCTTAGATTACGGTAATGAGCAGTTCTTC.

The CDR3, as DNA: TGTGCCAGCAGTGAAGGCCAAACAGGGGTTAATGAGCAGTTCTTC. It codes for CASSEGQTGVNEQFF. This chain connects TRBV2 to TRBJ2-1, with 7 bases aligning to TRBD1. This CDR3 spans 15 amino acids. Germline V gives CDR1 SNHLY, CDR2 FYNNEI. With V trimmed by 1 base and J by 7 bases, 7 bases remained unmatched.

In nucleotides, the CDR3 is TGTGCCAGCAGCGCGTACAGCGGGATACATAATGAGCAGTTCTTC. Its protein is CASSAYSGIHNEQFF. J is TRBJ2-1 and V is TRBV9, with 7 bases identical to TRBD2. The CDR3 runs 15 residues. Germline V lookup: CDR1 SGDLS, CDR2 YYNGEE. Unmatched junction bases numbered 10, after V lost 3 bases and J lost 7 bases. The variable domain in full, with the rest retrieved from reference TRBV9 and TRBJ2-1, is DSGVTQTPKHLITATGQRVTLRCSPRSGDLSVYWYQQSLDQGLQFLIQYYNGEERAKGNILERFSAQQFPDLHSELNLSSLELGDSALYFCASSAYSGIHNEQFFGPGTRLTVL.

This clone was counted a few times. This rearrangement joins TRBV6-5 to TRBJ2-5; TRBD1 is a possible D gene (5 bases). Trimming stripped 6 bases from V and 1 base from J, with 12 bases between. The CDR3 totals 14 residues. The germline CDR1 and CDR2 sequences are MNHEY and SVGAGI. CDR3 sequence: CASRLPGFQETQYF. The CDR3 DNA sequence: TGTGCCAGCAGGCTTCCAGGGTTCCAAGAGACCCAGTACTTC.

The chain combines TRBV5-1 with TRBJ1-6; TRBD1 aligns across 7 bases. Germline-derived CDR1 and CDR2 are SGHRS and YFSETQ. V shed 0 bases and J 7 bases; nucleotides not matched to a gene: 4. CDR3 size: 15 residues. The CDR3 coding sequence is TGCGCCAGCAGCTTGGGACAGGGTAAAAATTCACCCCTCCACTTT. Protein sequence: CASSLGQGKNSPLHF. Drawing the rest from reference TRBV5-1 and TRBJ1-6, the complete variable domain is KAGVTQTPRYLIKTRGQQVTLSCSPISGHRSVSWYQQTPGQGLQFLFEYFSETQRNKGNFPGRFSGRQFSNSRSEMNVSTLELGDSALYLCASSLGQGKNSPLHFGNGTRLTVT.

The chain joins TRBV5-6 to TRBJ1-6; D uncertain. The CDR3 runs to 18 residues. V was clipped by 1 base and J by 1 base, with 15 bases between them. Germline-derived CDR1 and CDR2 are SGHDT and YYEEEE. The CDR3 nucleotides read TGTGCCAGCAGCTTGACCACCAGCGGTGGGTCCTATAATTCACCCCTCCACTTT. Protein sequence: CASSLTTSGGSYNSPLHF.

The chain combines TRBV6-1 with TRBJ2-5; 12 bases align to TRBD1. The DNA end is a closer match to TRBJ2-7, so the J assignment may be wrong. Germline V gene lookup returns CDR1 MNHNS and CDR2 SASEGT. The CDR3 runs to 15 residues. The CDR3 DNA reads TGTGCCAGCAGTCAAAGTGGGACAGGGGGCGACGAGCAGTACTTC. This gives the protein CASSQSGTGGDEQYF.

The chain joins TRBV5-1 to TRBJ2-3; TRBD1 is a possible D gene (5 bases). V was trimmed by 4 bases and J by 4 bases, leaving 10 bases between them. Germline V lookup: CDR1 SGHRS, CDR2 YFSETQ. The CDR3 loop spans 13 amino acids. For the CDR3, the DNA is TGCGCCAGCAGCCCCCAGGGCCCAGATACGCAGTATTTT. Encoded protein: CASSPQGPDTQYF.

V gene TRBV5-8 combines with J gene TRBJ2-5, with D hard to call. CDR1 and CDR2 from the germline V gene are SGHTS and YDEGEE. The germline V and J ends were trimmed by 0 bases and 3 bases, with 9 bases remaining between them. The CDR3 is 14 amino acids. The CDR3 sequence: CASSLATSEETQYF. The CDR3 DNA reads TGTGCCAGCAGCTTGGCCACCTCAGAAGAGACCCAGTACTTC.

The chain is built from TRBV5-6 and TRBJ1-2, with D possibly being TRBD1 (5 bases). The CDR3 contains 14 residues. V lost 4 bases, J lost 3 bases, and 13 bases lay in between. Germline V lookup: CDR1 SGHDT, CDR2 YYEEEE. For the CDR3, the DNA is TGTGCCAGCAGCGGGACTCTGGGGGACTATGGCTACACCTTC. Translation: CASSGTLGDYGYTF.

Only one count was recorded for this clone. The chain joins TRBV5-1 to TRBJ2-5; D unclear. Germline CDR1 is SGHRS and CDR2 is YFSETQ. V lost 0 bases and J 5 bases, leaving 8 bases between the germline ends. CDR3 size: 13 residues. The CDR3 region has the DNA TGCGCCAGCAGCTTGGAGACCAGGGAGACCCAGTACTTC. Translated: CASSLETRETQYF.

The chain links TRBV2 to TRBJ1-4, with TRBD1 matching 7 bases. The CDR3 covers 15 residues. CDR1 is SNHLY and CDR2 is FYNNEI in the germline V gene. J was trimmed by 6 bases and V by 2 bases; bases with no gene match: 6. As DNA, the CDR3 is TGTGCCAGCAGTGAACGGGGCAGGGGGGATGAAAAACTGTTTTTT. This translates into CASSERGRGDEKLFF.

The genes are TRBV10-3 and TRBJ1-5, with D perhaps matching TRBD1 (6 bases). CDR1 is ENHRY, CDR2 SYGVKD, per germline. This CDR3 contains 15 residues. The V end lost 2 bases, the J end lost 3 bases, and 11 bases lay between the germline ends. The CDR3 DNA reads as TGTGCCATCAGTGAGACCGACAGGTACAATCAGCCCCAGCATTTT. Translated, it gives CAISETDRYNQPQHF.

Here the CDR3 reads CASSLVGRPYGYTF. The DNA of the CDR3 is TGTGCCAGCAGCTTGGTTGGCAGGCCCTATGGCTACACCTTC. The chain has TRBV5-4 and TRBJ1-2; D is uncertain. This CDR3 has 14 amino acids. V lost 0 bases and J 4 bases, leaving 10 bases between the germline ends. Germline assignment: CDR1 SGHNT and CDR2 YYREEE (reference sequence).

V gene TRBV6-1 combines with J gene TRBJ1-1; TRBD1 matches 8 bases. CDR1 is MNHNS and CDR2 is SASEGT in the germline V gene. The ends lost 2 bases at V and 4 bases at J; junction bases unmatched: 6. This CDR3 has 15 amino acids. The CDR3 DNA follows: TGTGCCAGCAGTGAAACATCAGGGGGCGGCACTGAAGCTTTCTTT. Translating gives CASSETSGGGTEAFF.

Comment on this clone: A read error may account for a junction end that differs from germline. The rearrangement uses TRBV7-7 and TRBJ2-2; 9 bases fit TRBD2. CDR3 length equals 14 residues. Looked up from germline, CDR1 is SSHAT and CDR2 is FNYEAQ (reference sequence). CDR3 coding DNA: TGTGCTAGCAGCGCGGGGGGGTTCACCGGGGAGCTGTTTTTT. Residues: CASSAGGFTGELFF.

The rearrangement joins TRBV28 to TRBJ1-3; D possibly corresponds to TRBD1 (5 bases). The CDR3 has 12 residues. The germline V gene encodes CDR1 MDHEN and CDR2 SYDVKM. Trimming pared 8 bases from V and 2 bases from J, leaving 7 bases between. This CDR3 is CASRGTGNTIYF. CDR3 bases: TGTGCCAGCCGGGGGACTGGAAACACCATATATTTT.

This clone was seen just once. The chain carries TRBV7-9 and TRBJ2-7; no definite D call. Germline assignment: CDR1 SEHNR and CDR2 FQNEAQ (reference sequence). V was trimmed by 3 bases and J by 5 bases, leaving 11 bases between them. The CDR3 covers 13 residues. CDR3 DNA sequence: TGTGCCAGCAGCTTTCCAGGTTGGGACGAGCAGTACTTC. Translated, it gives CASSFPGWDEQYF.

This chain connects TRBV5-5 to TRBJ2-7; 12 bases are shared with TRBD1. The CDR3 loop spans 15 amino acids. CDR1 and CDR2 from the germline V gene are SGHKS and YYEKEE (reference sequence). Unmatched junction bases numbered 3, after V lost 0 bases and J lost 5 bases. In DNA form, the CDR3 reads TGTGCCAGCAGCTTGGTTGGGACAGGGGGCCACGAGCAGTACTTC. Translating it yields CASSLVGTGGHEQYF.

V and J are TRBV5-5 and TRBJ2-5, with no clear D. This CDR3 is built from 14 residues. Germline-derived CDR1 and CDR2 are SGHKS and YYEKEE (reference sequence). The V and J ends lost 2 bases and 2 bases respectively, with 10 bases between them. The CDR3 reads CASSFGAQQETQYF. As DNA, the CDR3 is TGTGCCAGCAGCTTTGGAGCCCAACAAGAGACCCAGTACTTC.

This clone showed up just once. V and J are TRBV7-2 and TRBJ2-7; D is uncertain. With 5 bases removed from V and 0 bases from J, the gap between germline ends came to 5 bases. The CDR3 contains 12 residues. In germline, CDR1 is SGHTA, CDR2 FQGNSA. Written as DNA, the CDR3 is TGTGCCAGCAGCCCCTTCTCCTACGAGCAGTACTTC. Its translation: CASSPFSYEQYF.

This chain connects TRBV10-3 to TRBJ2-2, with 15 nucleotides matching TRBD2. CDR3 length equals 17 residues. Germline values: CDR1 ENHRY, CDR2 SYGVKD. V dropped 0 bases and J dropped 5; count of bases not matched to a gene: 1. CDR3 bases: TGTGCCATCAGTGAGTCTGGACTAGCGGGAGGGACCGGGGAGCTGTTTTTT. This codes for CAISESGLAGGTGELFF.

The chain uses TRBV7-9 and TRBJ2-7, with 8 bases fitting TRBD1. Germline V gene lookup returns CDR1 SEHNR and CDR2 FQNEAQ (reference sequence). The CDR3 has 15 residues. The J segment lost 4 bases and the V segment lost 0 bases, leaving 5 bases of the junction unmatched. The CDR3 here is CASSLAPGTGYEQYF. CDR3 DNA: TGTGCCAGCAGCTTAGCCCCCGGGACAGGTTACGAGCAGTACTTC. Based on the CDR3 plus reference TRBV7-9 and TRBJ2-7, the full variable domain is DTGVSQNPRHKITKRGQNVTFRCDPISEHNRLYWYRQTLGQGPEFLTYFQNEAQLEKSRLLSDRFSAERPKGSFSTLEIQRTEQGDSAMYLCASSLAPGTGYEQYFGPGTRLTVT.